This T cell receptor beta chain is from a study of T cells expressing NK-cell markers. Overall study findings and caveats: The contribution of dominant NKG2C+ clonotypes to CD8+ T cells in several donors was 1.0-7.0%.

About this clonotype itself: The antigen is unknown.

TCRdb processed the 5' RACE reads again and assigns one entry to each CDR3 protein, with no DNA. The sample table includes some 140,000 distinct CDR3 sequences. CDR3 length: 19 amino acids. Germline-derived CDR1 and CDR2 are LGHDT and YNNKEL (reference sequence). Sequencing was carried out using blood T cells: a sorted CD56 or NKG2C T cell subset, CD4+ or CD8+ T cells, or bulk PBMC T cells (not recorded which). The clonotype originates from a woman between 50 and 59 years old in good health. V is TRBV3-1 and J is TRBJ2-2; the TCRdb call, TRBD2, lacks DNA for checking. CDR3 residues: CASSQVGLAGLDSGGELFF.